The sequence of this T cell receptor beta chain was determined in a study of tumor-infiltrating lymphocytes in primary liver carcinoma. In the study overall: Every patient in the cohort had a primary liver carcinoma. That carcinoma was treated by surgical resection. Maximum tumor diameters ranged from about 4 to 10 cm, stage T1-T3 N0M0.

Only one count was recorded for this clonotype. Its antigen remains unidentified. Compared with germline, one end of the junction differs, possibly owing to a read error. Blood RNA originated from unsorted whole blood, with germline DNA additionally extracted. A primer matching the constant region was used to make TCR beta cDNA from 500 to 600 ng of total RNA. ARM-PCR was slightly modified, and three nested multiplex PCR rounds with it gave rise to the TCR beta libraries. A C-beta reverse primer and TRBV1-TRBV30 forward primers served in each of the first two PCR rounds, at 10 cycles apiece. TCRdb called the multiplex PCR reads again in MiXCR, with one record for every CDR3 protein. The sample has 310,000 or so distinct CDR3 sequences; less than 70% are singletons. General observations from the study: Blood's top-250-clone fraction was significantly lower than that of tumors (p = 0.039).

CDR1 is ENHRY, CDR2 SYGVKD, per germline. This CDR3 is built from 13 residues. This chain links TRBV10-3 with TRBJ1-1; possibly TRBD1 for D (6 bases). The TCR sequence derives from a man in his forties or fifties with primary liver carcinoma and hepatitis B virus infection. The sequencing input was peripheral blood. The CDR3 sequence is CANGRGMNNEAFF. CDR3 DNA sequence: TGTGCCAACGGTAGGGGGATGAACAATGAAGCTTTCTTT.